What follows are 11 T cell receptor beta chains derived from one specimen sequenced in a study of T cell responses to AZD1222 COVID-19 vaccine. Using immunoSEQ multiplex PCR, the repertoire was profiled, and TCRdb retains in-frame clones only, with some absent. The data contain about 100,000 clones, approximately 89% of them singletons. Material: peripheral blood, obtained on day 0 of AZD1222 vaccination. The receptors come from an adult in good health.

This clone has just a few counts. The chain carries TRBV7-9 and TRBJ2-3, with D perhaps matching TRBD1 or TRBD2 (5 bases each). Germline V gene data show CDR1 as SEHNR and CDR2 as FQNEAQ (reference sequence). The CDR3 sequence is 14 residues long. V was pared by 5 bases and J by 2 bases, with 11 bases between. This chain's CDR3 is CASSRDQATDTQYF. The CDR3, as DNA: TGTGCCAGCAGCCGGGACCAAGCCACAGATACGCAGTATTTT.

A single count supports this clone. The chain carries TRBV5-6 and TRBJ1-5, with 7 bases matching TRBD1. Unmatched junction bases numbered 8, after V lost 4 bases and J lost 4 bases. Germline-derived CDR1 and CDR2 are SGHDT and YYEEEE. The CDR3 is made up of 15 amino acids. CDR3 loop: CASSLDRARNQPQHF. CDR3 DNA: TGTGCCAGCAGCCTAGACAGGGCCCGGAATCAGCCCCAGCATTTT.

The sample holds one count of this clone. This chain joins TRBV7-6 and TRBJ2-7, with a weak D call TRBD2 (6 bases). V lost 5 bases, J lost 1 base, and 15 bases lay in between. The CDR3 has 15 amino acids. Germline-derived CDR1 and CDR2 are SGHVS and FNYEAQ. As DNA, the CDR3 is TGTGCCAGCAGCCGGACCAGCGGGCGATCCTACGAGCAGTACTTC. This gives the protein CASSRTSGRSYEQYF.

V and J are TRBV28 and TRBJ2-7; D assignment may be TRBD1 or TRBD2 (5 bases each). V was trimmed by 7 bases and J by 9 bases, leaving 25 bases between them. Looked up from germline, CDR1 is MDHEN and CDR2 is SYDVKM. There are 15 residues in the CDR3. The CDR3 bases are TGTGCCAGCACTAATTCGGGACCGTTGACTAAAGGGCAGTACTTC. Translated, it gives CASTNSGPLTKGQYF.

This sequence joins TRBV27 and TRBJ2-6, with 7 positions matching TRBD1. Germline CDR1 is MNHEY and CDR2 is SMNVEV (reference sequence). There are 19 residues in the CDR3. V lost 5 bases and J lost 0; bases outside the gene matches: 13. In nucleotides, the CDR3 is TGTGCCAGCAGTGCCCCCCCCACAGGGGCCAGCTCTGGGGCCAACGTCCTGACTTTC. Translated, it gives CASSAPPTGASSGANVLTF.

This CDR3 is CASTPQVGGGEKLFF. CDR3 DNA: TGTGCCAGCACCCCCCAGGTCGGGGGCGGTGAAAAACTGTTTTTT. The chain uses TRBV28 and TRBJ1-4; D possibly corresponds to TRBD1 (6 bases). Trimming took off 7 bases at V and 7 bases at J, with 19 bases between the two ends. Per the germline V gene, CDR1 is MDHEN and CDR2 is SYDVKM. The CDR3 is 15 residues long.

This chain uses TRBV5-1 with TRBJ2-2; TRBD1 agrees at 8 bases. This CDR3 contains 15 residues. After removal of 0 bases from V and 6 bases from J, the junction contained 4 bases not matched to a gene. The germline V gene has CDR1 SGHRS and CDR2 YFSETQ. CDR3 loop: CASSLVQGVAGELFF. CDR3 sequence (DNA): TGCGCCAGCAGCTTGGTACAGGGGGTGGCCGGGGAGCTGTTTTTT.

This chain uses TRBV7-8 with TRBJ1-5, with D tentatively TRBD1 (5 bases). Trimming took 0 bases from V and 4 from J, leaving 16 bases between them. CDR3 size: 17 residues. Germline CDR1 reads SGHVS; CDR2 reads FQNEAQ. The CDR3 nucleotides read TGTGCCAGCAGCTTAGCGAGGGGCTTACGTTTGAATCAGCCCCAGCATTTT. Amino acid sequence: CASSLARGLRLNQPQHF.

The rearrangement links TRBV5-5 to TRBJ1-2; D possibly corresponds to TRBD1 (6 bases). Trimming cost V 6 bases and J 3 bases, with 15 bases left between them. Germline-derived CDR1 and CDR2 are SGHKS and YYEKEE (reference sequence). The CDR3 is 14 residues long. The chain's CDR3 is CASIAGNRDYGYTF. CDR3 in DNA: TGTGCCAGCATCGCCGGGAACAGGGACTATGGCTACACCTTC.

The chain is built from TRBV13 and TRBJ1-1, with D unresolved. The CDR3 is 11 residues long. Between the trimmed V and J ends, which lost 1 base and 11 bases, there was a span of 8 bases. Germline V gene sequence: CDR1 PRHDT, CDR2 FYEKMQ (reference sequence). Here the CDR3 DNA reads TGTGCCAGCAGCTTAGTCTCAGAGGCTTTCTTT. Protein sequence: CASSLVSEAFF.

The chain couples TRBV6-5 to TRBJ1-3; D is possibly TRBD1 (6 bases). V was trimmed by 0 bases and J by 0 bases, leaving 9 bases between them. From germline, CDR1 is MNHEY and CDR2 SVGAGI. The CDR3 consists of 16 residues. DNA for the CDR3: TGTGCCAGCAGTTACTCGGGGGCTACCTCTGGAAACACCATATATTTT. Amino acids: CASSYSGATSGNTIYF.